This entry concerns a single T cell receptor beta chain. Antigen: not known. Both peripheral blood and punch biopsies of lesional scalp skin were obtained from patients who had alopecia areata. The data stem from a study of CD8+ T cells in alopecia areata. Findings and caveats of the study: Higher clonality and more expanded CD8+ clones appeared in lesional than normal scalp.

J was trimmed by 12 bases and V by 3 bases; bases with no gene match: 13. This CDR3 has 16 residues. CDR1 and CDR2 from the germline V gene are SGHVS and FNYEAQ. Reverse transcribed after extraction, RNA yielded cDNA as the sequencing template. Sequenced by immunoSEQ multiplex PCR; TCRdb stores in-frame clones only, minus some. This table holds roughly 30,000 clones, 62% found once. The rearrangement uses TRBV7-6 and TRBJ2-1; 11 bases match TRBD1. Sequencing was carried out using NKG2D-high CD8+ T cells sorted from blood. The receptor comes from a human donor with alopecia areata. The CDR3 is CASSLPFGQGAPRQFF. CDR3 nucleotide sequence: TGTGCCAGCAGCTTGCCTTTCGGACAGGGGGCCCCCAGGCAGTTCTTC.